This paragraph covers one T cell receptor (beta chain) sequence. This clonotype was counted many times. Its binding antigen is unknown. There are no base qualities to consult, and no much larger clone falls within one base. This record belongs to a study of regulatory T cells in long-lasting Graves disease (dated by TCRdb to 2020 to 2023). Broadly, across the study: Persistent Graves' disease was defined as persistently positive TSH receptor autoantibodies together with antithyroid drug treatment for over 5 years. Persistent Graves' disease patients were compared with newly diagnosed Graves' disease patients by peripheral blood TCR sequencing and RNA sequencing. The study was registered as a clinical trial and conducted in China. A total of roughly 35 samples underwent TCR sequencing: some 13 from persistent and roughly 20 from newly diagnosed Graves' disease patients. In the clinical cohort, patients with persistent Graves' disease had used antithyroid drugs for an average of about 9.3 years. What the work shows at the level of the full study, not this receptor alone: Sequencing and analysis were limited to the TCR beta chain. The small sample size was acknowledged by the authors as a limitation that may reduce accuracy. Only peripheral blood was studied, because thyroid tissue, the primary lesion, was inaccessible. Patients with persistent disease shared more public clonotypes (about 2,900) than newly diagnosed patients did (approximately 970). Lower TCR Shannon entropy and fewer highly expanded clones were observed in persistent Graves' disease patients than in newly diagnosed patients, which suggested clonal expansion.

Per the publication, the time point label means: persistent/refractory GD, antithyroid drugs over 5 years with positive TRAb. For both TCR sequencing and RNA sequencing, RNA was extracted from PBMCs using TRIzol. The diagnosis of Graves' disease was made according to American Thyroid Association guidelines. Patients were recruited from an endocrinology department in Xi'an, China. From each patient, approximately 10 milliliters of peripheral blood was collected into an EDTA anticoagulant tube. Ficoll Paque Plus density gradient separation was used to isolate PBMCs, and no further T cell sorting was performed. An Agilent 2100 Bioanalyzer and agarose gel were used to assess RNA quality, and a NanoDrop 2000 was used to measure RNA concentration. Library preparation employed multiplex PCR. For sequencing, an Illumina HiSeq 4000 was employed. CDR3 regions were amplified by Arm-PCR with iRepertoire HTBI primers to construct TCR beta libraries. Before sequencing, the PCR products underwent gel purification. Concerning the study's data processing: Gene usage analysis of CDR3 amino acid clonotypes used the roughly 60 TRBV and some 13 TRBJ segments found across samples. COPE and FqMerger were used to merge the filtered high-quality paired reads into contigs. BLAST was used to align contigs to the IMGT TRBV, TRBD and TRBJ reference genes, and CDR3 was defined following IMGT. Any clonotype with a frequency above 0.1% was classified as a highly expanded clone. Shannon entropy was used to measure repertoire diversity, and the Gini coefficient was used to measure V-J evenness. A clonotype was considered public if more than one individual shared it. TCRdb took the public reads, trimmed them with fastp at Q25, ran MiXCR for clone calling and kept in-frame beta chains. Rows matching on CDR3 protein sequence are summarized as one entry with the most common DNA and genes. The V and J calls reflect TCRdb's pipeline rather than the authors' work. The table for this sample lists 300,000 to 500,000 distinct CDR3 sequences; about 20% of them were counted only once. In total, the top ten clones hold under 25% of the sample.

This sequence originates from a female donor with Graves disease. Source: peripheral blood mononuclear cells (PBMCs), taken when the disease was refractory, from a patient treated with antithyroid drugs.

The DNA sequence is given as TGTGCCAGCAGATCGGGACAGCCCAGCCAAGAGACCCAGTACTTC. Translation gives CASRSGQPSQETQYF. This sequence uses TRBV6-1 and TRBJ2-5; TRBD1 fits 7 bases in the junction. V lost 6 bases and J lost 1 base, and the count of bases not matched to a germline gene is 8. The germline V gene sets CDR1 to MNHNS and CDR2 to SASEGT. Taken from cysteine to phenylalanine, the CDR3 has 15 residues. The DNA shown is the 45-base CDR3, in frame from base 1.